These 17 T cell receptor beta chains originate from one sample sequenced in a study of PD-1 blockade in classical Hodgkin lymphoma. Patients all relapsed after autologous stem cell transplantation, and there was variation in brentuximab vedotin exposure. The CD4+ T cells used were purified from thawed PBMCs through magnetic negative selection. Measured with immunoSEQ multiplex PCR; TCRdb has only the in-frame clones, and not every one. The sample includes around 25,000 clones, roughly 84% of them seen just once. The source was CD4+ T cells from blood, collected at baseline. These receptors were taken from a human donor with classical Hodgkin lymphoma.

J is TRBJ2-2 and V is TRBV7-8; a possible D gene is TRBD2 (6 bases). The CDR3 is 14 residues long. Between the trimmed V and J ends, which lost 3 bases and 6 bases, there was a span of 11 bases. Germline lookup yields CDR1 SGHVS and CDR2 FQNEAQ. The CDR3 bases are TGTGCCAGCAGCTTTCCATCGGGAGCCGGGGAGCTGTTTTTT. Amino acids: CASSFPSGAGELFF.

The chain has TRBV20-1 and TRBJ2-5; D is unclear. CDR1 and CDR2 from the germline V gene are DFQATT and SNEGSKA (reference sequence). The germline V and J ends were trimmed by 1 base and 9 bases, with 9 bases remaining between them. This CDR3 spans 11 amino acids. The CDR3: CSARGLEPQYF. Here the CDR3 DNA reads TGCAGTGCTAGAGGTTTGGAGCCCCAGTACTTC.

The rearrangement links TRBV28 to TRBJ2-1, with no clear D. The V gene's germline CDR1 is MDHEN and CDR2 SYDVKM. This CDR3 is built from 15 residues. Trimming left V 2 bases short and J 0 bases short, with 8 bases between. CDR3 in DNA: TGTGCCAGCAGTTTACCGCAGGCCTCCTACAATGAGCAGTTCTTC. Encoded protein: CASSLPQASYNEQFF.

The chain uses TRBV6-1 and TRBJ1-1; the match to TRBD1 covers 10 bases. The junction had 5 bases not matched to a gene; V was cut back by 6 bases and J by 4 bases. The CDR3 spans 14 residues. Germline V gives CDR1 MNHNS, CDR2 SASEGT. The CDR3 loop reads CASRGGQGITEAFF. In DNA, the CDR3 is TGTGCCAGCAGGGGGGGACAGGGGATCACTGAAGCTTTCTTT.

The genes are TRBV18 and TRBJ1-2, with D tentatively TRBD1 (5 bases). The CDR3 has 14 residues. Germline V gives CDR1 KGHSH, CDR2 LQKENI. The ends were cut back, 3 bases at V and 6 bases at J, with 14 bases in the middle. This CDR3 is CASSPLATVHGYTF. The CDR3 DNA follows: TGTGCCAGCTCACCTTTAGCGACAGTCCATGGCTACACCTTC.

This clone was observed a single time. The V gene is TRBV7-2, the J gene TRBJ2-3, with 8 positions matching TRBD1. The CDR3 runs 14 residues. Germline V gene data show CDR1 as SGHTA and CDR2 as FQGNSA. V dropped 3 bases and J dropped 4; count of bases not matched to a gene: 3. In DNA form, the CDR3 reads TGTGCCAGCAGCTTGCACAGGGGGGCAGATACGCAGTATTTT. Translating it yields CASSLHRGADTQYF.

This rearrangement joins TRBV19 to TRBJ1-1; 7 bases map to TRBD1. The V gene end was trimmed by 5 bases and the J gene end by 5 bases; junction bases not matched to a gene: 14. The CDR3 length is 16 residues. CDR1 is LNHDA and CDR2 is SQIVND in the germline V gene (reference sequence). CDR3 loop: CASSAHTGTADTEAFF. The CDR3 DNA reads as TGTGCCAGTAGTGCACACACCGGGACAGCTGATACTGAAGCTTTCTTT.

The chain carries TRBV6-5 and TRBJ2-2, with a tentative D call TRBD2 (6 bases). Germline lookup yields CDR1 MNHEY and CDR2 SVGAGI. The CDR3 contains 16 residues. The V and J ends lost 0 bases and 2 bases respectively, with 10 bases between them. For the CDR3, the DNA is TGTGCCAGCAGTTACTCAAGCGGACTAAACACCGGGGAGCTGTTTTTT. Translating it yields CASSYSSGLNTGELFF.

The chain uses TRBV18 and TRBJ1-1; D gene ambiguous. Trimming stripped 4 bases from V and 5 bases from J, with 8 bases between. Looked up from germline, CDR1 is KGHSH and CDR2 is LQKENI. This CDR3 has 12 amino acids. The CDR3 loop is CASSLGQTEAFF. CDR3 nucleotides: TGTGCCAGCTCACTCGGTCAGACTGAAGCTTTCTTT.

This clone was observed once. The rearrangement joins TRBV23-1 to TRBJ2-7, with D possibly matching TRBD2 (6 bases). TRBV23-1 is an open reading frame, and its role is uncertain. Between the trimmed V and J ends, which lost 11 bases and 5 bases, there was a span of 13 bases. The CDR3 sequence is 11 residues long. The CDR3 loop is CAGGGLDEQYF. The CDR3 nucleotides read TGCGCCGGCGGAGGGCTAGACGAGCAGTACTTC.

The CDR3 here is CASSLNGGGQETQYF. The CDR3, as DNA: TGTGCCAGCAGCTTAAACGGTGGGGGCCAAGAGACCCAGTACTTC. The chain recombines TRBV7-2 with TRBJ2-5, with D possibly called TRBD1 or TRBD2 (5 bases each). Germline CDR1 reads SGHTA; CDR2 reads FQGNSA. This CDR3 contains 15 residues. V lost 2 bases to trimming and J lost 1 base, with 11 bases between them. The full variable domain, its missing parts supplied by reference TRBV7-2 and TRBJ2-5, is GAGVSQSPSNKVTEKGKDVELRCDPISGHTALYWYRQSLGQGLEFLIYFQGNSAPDKSGLPSDRFSAERTGGSVSTLTIQRTQQEDSAVYLCASSLNGGGQETQYFGPGTRLLVL.

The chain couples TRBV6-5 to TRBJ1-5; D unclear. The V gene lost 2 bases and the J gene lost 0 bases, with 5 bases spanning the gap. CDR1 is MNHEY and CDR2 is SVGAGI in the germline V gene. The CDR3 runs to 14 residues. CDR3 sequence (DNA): TGTGCCAGCAGTTACAAATATAGCAATCAGCCCCAGCATTTT. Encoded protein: CASSYKYSNQPQHF.

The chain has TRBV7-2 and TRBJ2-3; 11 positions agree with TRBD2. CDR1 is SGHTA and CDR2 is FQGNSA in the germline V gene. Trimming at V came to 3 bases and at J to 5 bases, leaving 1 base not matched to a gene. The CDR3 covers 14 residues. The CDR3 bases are TGTGCCAGCAGCTTTAGCGGGGGGGTAGATACGCAGTATTTT. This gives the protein CASSFSGGVDTQYF.

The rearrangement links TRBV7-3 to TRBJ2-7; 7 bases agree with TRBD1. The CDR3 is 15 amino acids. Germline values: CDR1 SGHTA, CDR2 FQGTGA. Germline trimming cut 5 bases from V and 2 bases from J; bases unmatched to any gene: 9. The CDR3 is CASSPAGGETYEQYF. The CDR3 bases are TGTGCCAGCAGCCCCGCAGGGGGAGAGACCTACGAGCAGTACTTC.

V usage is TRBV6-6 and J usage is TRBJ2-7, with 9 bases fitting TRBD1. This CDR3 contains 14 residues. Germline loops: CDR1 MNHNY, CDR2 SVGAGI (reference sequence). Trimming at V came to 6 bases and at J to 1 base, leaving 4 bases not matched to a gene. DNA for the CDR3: TGTGCCAGCAGACCGGGACAGGGATCCTACGAGCAGTACTTC. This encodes CASRPGQGSYEQYF.

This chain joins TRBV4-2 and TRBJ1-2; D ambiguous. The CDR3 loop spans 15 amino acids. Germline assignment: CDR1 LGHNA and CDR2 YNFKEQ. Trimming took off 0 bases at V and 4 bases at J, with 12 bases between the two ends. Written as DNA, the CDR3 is TGTGCCAGCAGCCAAGACAACCCGGGTATCTATGGCTACACCTTC. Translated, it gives CASSQDNPGIYGYTF.

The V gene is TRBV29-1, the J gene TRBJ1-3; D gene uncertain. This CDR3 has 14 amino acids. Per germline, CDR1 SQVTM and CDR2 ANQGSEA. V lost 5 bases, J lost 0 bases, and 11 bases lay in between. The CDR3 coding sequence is TGCAGCGTTTATATTCAGAGCTCTGGAAACACCATATATTTT. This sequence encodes CSVYIQSSGNTIYF. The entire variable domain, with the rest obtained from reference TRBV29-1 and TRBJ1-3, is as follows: SAVISQKPSRDICQRGTSLTIQCQVDSQVTMMFWYRQQPGQSLTLIATANQGSEATYESGFVIDKFPISRPNLTFSTLTVSNMSPEDSSIYLCSVYIQSSGNTIYFGEGSWLTVV.